The 30 T cell receptor beta chains reported below all come from one sample, sequenced in a study of naive and memory T cell subsets. An oligonucleotide containing a UMI was ligated to the 3' end of TCR cDNA. The SP2 primer and nested alpha and beta constant region primers amplified ligated cDNA in four rounds. TCRdb passed the 5' RACE reads through MiXCR, listing each CDR3 protein once. The sample holds around 56,000 distinct CDR3 sequences, roughly 7.5% seen once. The origin of the receptors is a female donor in good health.

Ten or more counts support this clonotype. This chain uses TRBV6-1 with TRBJ1-5, with a possible D match to TRBD1 (5 bases). CDR1 MNHNS and CDR2 SASEGT come from the germline V gene. V was cut by 3 bases and J by 9 bases, with 15 bases left in between. CDR3 size: 14 residues. DNA of the CDR3: TGTGCCAGCAGTGAGGCGGGAGGGACCCCGCCCCAGCATTTT. Encoded protein: CASSEAGGTPPQHF.

The V call is TRBV7-2, the J call TRBJ2-7; D perhaps matches TRBD1 (5 bases). The germline V and J ends were trimmed by 1 base and 4 bases, with 14 bases remaining between them. Germline CDR1 SGHTA, CDR2 FQGNSA. This CDR3 contains 15 residues. As DNA, the CDR3 is TGTGCCAGCAGCTTAGGAGCAGGGAATCAATACGAGCAGTACTTC. Protein sequence: CASSLGAGNQYEQYF.

In its sample, this clonotype was seen a few times. The rearrangement uses TRBV12-3 or TRBV12-4 and TRBJ1-6; D not certain. The CDR3 contains 13 residues. V lost 10 bases, J lost 0 bases, and 7 bases lay in between. In DNA, the CDR3 is TGTGCCACCAAGAGCTCCTATAATTCACCCCTCCACTTT. Translation: CATKSSYNSPLHF.

This clonotype came up many times. V and J are TRBV29-1 and TRBJ1-1, with D maybe TRBD1 (5 bases). The CDR3 has 14 amino acids. The germline V gene encodes CDR1 SQVTM and CDR2 ANQGSEA. The V gene lost 7 bases and the J gene lost 0 bases, with 15 bases spanning the gap. This CDR3 reads CSGKTGGMNTEAFF. The CDR3 coding sequence is TGCAGCGGGAAAACAGGAGGGATGAACACTGAAGCTTTCTTT.

J is TRBJ2-1 and V is TRBV19; 8 bases agree with TRBD1. In germline, CDR1 is LNHDA, CDR2 SQIVND (reference sequence). J gave up 6 bases and V 5 bases, and 6 bases lay outside the gene matches. The CDR3 runs to 14 residues. As DNA, the CDR3 is TGTGCCAGTAGTTCCCAGGACAGGGTCAATGAGCAGTTCTTC. It translates to CASSSQDRVNEQFF.

In this sample, this clonotype is medium-sized (0.01 to 0.1%). J is TRBJ1-2 and V is TRBV20-1; D perhaps matches TRBD1 (5 bases). This CDR3 is 13 amino acids long. In germline, CDR1 is DFQATT, CDR2 SNEGSKA (reference sequence). The V end was cut by 1 base, the J end by 5 bases, with 11 bases between. CDR3 in amino acids: CSARVRGVYGYTF. The CDR3 nucleotides read TGCAGTGCTAGAGTCAGAGGGGTTTATGGCTACACCTTC.

V and J are TRBV6-1 and TRBJ1-1; D gene unclear. The germline V gene has CDR1 MNHNS and CDR2 SASEGT. The CDR3 has 15 residues. The V end lost 1 base, the J end lost 0 bases, and 9 bases lay between the germline ends. The CDR3 nucleotides are TGTGCCAGCAGTGAAGGTGGAGGTATGAACACTGAAGCTTTCTTT. Protein sequence: CASSEGGGMNTEAFF.

In its sample, this clonotype was seen many times. V is TRBV6-2 or TRBV6-3 and J is TRBJ2-5; TRBD2 might be the D (5 bases). Germline V gene data show CDR1 as MNHEY and CDR2 as SVGEGT. CDR3 size: 12 residues. Trimming removed 5 bases from V and 7 bases from J, with 11 bases in between. The CDR3 region has the DNA TGTGCCAGCAGTCATCTGGACTCGACCCAGTACTTC. Protein sequence: CASSHLDSTQYF.

This clonotype was seen many times. This sequence joins TRBV4-3 and TRBJ1-6; possible D gene TRBD1, 6 bases. Germline loops: CDR1 LGHNA, CDR2 YSLEER. This CDR3 spans 15 amino acids. V lost 3 bases and J lost 7, with 13 bases in between. The CDR3 DNA sequence: TGCGCCAGCAGCCAGACAAGCAGGGGAAATTCACCCCTCCACTTT. The encoded protein is CASSQTSRGNSPLHF.

This clonotype was recorded a few times. This chain uses TRBV20-1 with TRBJ2-3, with a possible D match to TRBD1 (6 bases). This CDR3 region has 14 residues. Deletions cut 0 bases from V and 5 bases from J, with 12 bases between. The germline V gene encodes CDR1 DFQATT and CDR2 SNEGSKA (reference sequence). CDR3 loop: CSARDPRGEDTQYF. The CDR3 region has the DNA TGCAGTGCTAGAGATCCCAGGGGAGAAGATACGCAGTATTTT.

V and J are TRBV21-1 and TRBJ1-3. TRBV21-1 has pseudogene status. The CDR3 sequence is 12 residues long. CDR3 DNA sequence: TGTGCCAGCAACAAAGTGGGGAACACCATATATTTT. This gives the protein CASNKVGNTIYF.

This clonotype was observed many times. The chain combines TRBV15 with TRBJ1-5; a possible D gene is TRBD1 (6 bases). Trimming left V 0 bases short and J 1 base short, with 13 bases between. The CDR3 spans 17 residues. The germline gives CDR1 LNHNV, CDR2 YYDKDF (reference sequence). CDR3 in DNA: TGTGCCACCAGCAGAGATTTCGCCAGGGGAAGCAATCAGCCCCAGCATTTT. It yields the protein CATSRDFARGSNQPQHF.

This chain joins TRBV7-2 and TRBJ2-1, with 11 bases matching TRBD2. The CDR3 is 15 residues long. The V gene's germline CDR1 is SGHTA and CDR2 FQGNSA. The V segment lost 3 bases and the J segment 9 bases; nucleotides outside the gene matches: 7. The CDR3: CASSFSGGVGGEQFF. The CDR3 DNA sequence: TGTGCCAGCAGCTTTAGCGGGGGGGTAGGGGGTGAGCAGTTCTTC.

The chain uses TRBV7-2 and TRBJ1-5; the D is unclear. The germline V and J ends were trimmed by 4 bases and 9 bases, with 13 bases remaining between them. CDR3 size: 13 residues. Germline CDR1 reads SGHTA; CDR2 reads FQGNSA. This chain's CDR3 is CASSYNPVLPQHF. CDR3 in DNA: TGTGCCAGCAGCTATAACCCGGTTCTGCCCCAGCATTTT.

V is TRBV9 and J is TRBJ2-5; a possible D gene is TRBD2 (6 bases). This CDR3 has 15 residues. V shed 0 bases and J shed 4 bases, with 13 bases lying between them. From germline, CDR1 is SGDLS and CDR2 YYNGEE. CDR3 DNA: TGTGCCAGCAGCGTAGACCTAGCGCCAATAGAGACCCAGTACTTC. Protein sequence: CASSVDLAPIETQYF.

This clonotype came up many times. The chain employs TRBV7-3 and TRBJ2-1, with D perhaps matching TRBD1 (5 bases). The CDR3 runs to 13 residues. Deletions cut 4 bases from V and 4 bases from J, with 8 bases between. CDR1 is SGHTA, CDR2 FQGTGA, per germline. In nucleotides, the CDR3 is TGTGCCAGCAGCTCCGACAGTTACAATGAGCAGTTCTTC. Amino acids: CASSSDSYNEQFF.

This clonotype was observed at least ten times. The chain couples TRBV6-5 to TRBJ1-4; D not certain. This CDR3 has 14 amino acids. V was cut by 5 bases and J by 2 bases, with 9 bases left in between. Germline values: CDR1 MNHEY, CDR2 SVGAGI. The CDR3 DNA sequence: TGTGCCAGCAGTAGAGGGTGGACTAATGAAAAACTGTTTTTT. Residues: CASSRGWTNEKLFF.

This clonotype was seen many times. Compared with germline, one end of the junction differs, possibly owing to a read error. This chain joins TRBV12-3 or TRBV12-4 and TRBJ1-1; D not certain. CDR3 length: 13 residues. The CDR3 spells CASSLGRNTEAFF. The CDR3 DNA is TGTGCCAGCAGCTTAGGCAGGAACACTGAAGCTTTCTTT.

The gene calls are TRBV25-1 and TRBJ2-7; D perhaps matches TRBD1 (6 bases). Germline CDR1 MGHDK, CDR2 SYGVNS. The V end lost 5 bases, the J end lost 3 bases, and 14 bases lay between the germline ends. This CDR3 is built from 14 residues. The CDR3 here is CASSLTQGFYEQYF. The CDR3 DNA reads TGTGCCAGCAGTCTAACTCAGGGGTTCTACGAGCAGTACTTC.

This clonotype is labeled medium-sized. The rearrangement joins TRBV27 to TRBJ1-1; TRBD1 agrees at 11 bases. Germline loops: CDR1 MNHEY, CDR2 SMNVEV (reference sequence). The V segment lost 5 bases and the J segment 5 bases; nucleotides outside the gene matches: 4. The CDR3 runs 14 residues. The chain's CDR3 is CASSPGQGGTEAFF. CDR3 coding DNA: TGTGCCAGCAGTCCGGGACAGGGGGGGACTGAAGCTTTCTTT.

The CDR3 DNA reads as TGTGCCAGCCAACCGGACAGGGACAATCAGCCCCAGCATTTT. Protein product: CASQPDRDNQPQHF. This chain joins TRBV2 and TRBJ1-5; the match to TRBD1 covers 8 bases. V lost 8 bases and J lost 3; bases outside the gene matches: 6. The germline CDR1 and CDR2 sequences are SNHLY and FYNNEI. The CDR3 is 14 amino acids. Complete variable domain (other parts from reference TRBV2 and TRBJ1-5): EPEVTQTPSHQVTQMGQEVILRCVPISNHLYFYWYRQILGQKVEFLVSFYNNEISEKSEIFDDQFSVERPDGSNFTLKIRSTKLEDSAMYFCASQPDRDNQPQHFGDGTRLSIL.

Turning to this clonotype: A clone one base away is much larger, so this may be a read error. The J gene is TRBJ2-7, the V gene TRBV10-3; the D is unclear. Germline V CDR1 and CDR2: ENHRY, SYGVKD. CDR3 length: 11 residues. As DNA, the CDR3 is TGTGCCATCAGTTCCCGCTACGAGCGGTACTTC. Translated, it gives CAISSRYERYF.

This sequence joins TRBV6-6 and TRBJ2-3; 7 nucleotides agree with TRBD2. CDR1 and CDR2 (germline): MNHNY, SVGAGI (reference sequence). Unmatched junction bases numbered 12, after V lost 5 bases and J lost 4 bases. The CDR3 runs to 16 residues. CDR3 sequence: CASSHSGGGSPDTQYF. As DNA, the CDR3 is TGTGCCAGCAGTCACAGTGGGGGGGGAAGTCCAGATACGCAGTATTTT.

The rearrangement joins TRBV4-3 to TRBJ2-1; TRBD1 matches 7 bases. The CDR3 is 14 amino acids. After removal of 0 bases from V and 6 bases from J, the junction contained 2 bases not matched to a gene. Germline CDR1 reads LGHNA; CDR2 reads YSLEER. The CDR3 coding sequence is TGCGCCAGCAGCCAAGAGACAGGGAGCAATGAGCAGTTCTTC. This translates into CASSQETGSNEQFF.

V and J are TRBV2 and TRBJ1-3; D not resolved. Germline V gene lookup returns CDR1 SNHLY and CDR2 FYNNEI. The V end was cut by 11 bases, the J end by 2 bases, with 13 bases between. The CDR3 is 13 residues long. CDR3: CAGAEGAGNTIYF. DNA of the CDR3: TGTGCCGGCGCCGAGGGAGCTGGAAACACCATATATTTT.

This clonotype was seen only a few times. The chain combines TRBV9 with TRBJ1-2; 8 bases map to TRBD1. Germline CDR1 is SGDLS and CDR2 is YYNGEE. The CDR3 loop spans 14 amino acids. The J segment lost 6 bases and the V segment lost 0 bases, leaving 4 bases of the junction unmatched. CDR3: CASSVGQGRNGYTF. DNA of the CDR3: TGTGCCAGCAGCGTAGGACAGGGGCGGAATGGCTACACCTTC.

This clonotype was counted ten times or more. This chain joins TRBV7-8 and TRBJ1-4, with D unresolved. Germline V gene lookup returns CDR1 SGHVS and CDR2 FQNEAQ. Trimming left V 4 bases short and J 2 bases short, with 11 bases between. This CDR3 is 15 amino acids long. CDR3 residues: CASSSQGWTNEKLFF. CDR3 nucleotides: TGTGCCAGCAGCTCCCAAGGGTGGACTAATGAAAAACTGTTTTTT.

This clonotype has only a few counts. At one of its ends the junction is not consistent with the germline gene, which may arise from a read error. The V and J genes are TRBV20-1 and TRBJ1-2; 9 bases line up with TRBD1. Germline V lookup: CDR1 DFQATT, CDR2 SNEGSKA (reference sequence). This CDR3 spans 13 amino acids. The CDR3 DNA is TGCAGTGCTCACGGACAGGGGAGCTATGGCGACACCTTC. This sequence encodes CSAHGQGSYGDTF.

Ten or more counts support this clonotype. The chain employs TRBV29-1 and TRBJ1-1; D gene unclear. Trimming shortened V by 0 bases and J by 4 bases, and 12 bases separated the two germline ends. The CDR3 contains 14 residues. Germline CDR1 reads SQVTM; CDR2 reads ANQGSEA. The CDR3 reads CSVEDPWRSTEAFF. The CDR3 DNA reads as TGCAGCGTTGAAGACCCTTGGAGGAGCACTGAAGCTTTCTTT.

This chain uses TRBV10-2 with TRBJ1-6, with 8 bases aligning to TRBD1. The V segment lost 5 bases and the J segment 9 bases; nucleotides outside the gene matches: 6. Germline CDR1 reads WSHSY; CDR2 reads SAAADI. There are 14 residues in the CDR3. The CDR3 DNA follows: TGCGCCAGCAGTTCCGACAGGGGACTTTCACCCCTCCACTTT. Translation: CASSSDRGLSPLHF.